The 27 T cell receptor beta chains presented below share a single source sample, sequenced in a study of a mutant IDH1 vaccine in newly diagnosed glioma. Time point noted: week 5, during vaccination. Vaccine doses each comprised 300 ug of mutant IDH1 20-mer peptide, with topical imiquimod. No antigen has been identified for these receptors. The data were produced by immunoSEQ multiplex PCR, yet TCRdb's version contains in-frame clones alone and is incomplete. The sample includes over 30,000 clones, 55% to 60% of them seen just once. The sequences come from PBMCs, collected from a glioma patient whose treatment included an IDH1 peptide vaccine. The receptors originated from a woman aged 18-29 years with glioma.

The chain is built from TRBV7-2 and TRBJ2-5; TRBD2 might be the D (5 bases). Deletions cut 4 bases from V and 5 bases from J, with 14 bases between. The CDR3 totals 14 residues. Germline V gene sequence: CDR1 SGHTA, CDR2 FQGNSA. In nucleotides, the CDR3 is TGTGCCAGCAGCTCCCCCCGCGGGTTCGAGACCCAGTACTTC. The encoded protein is CASSSPRGFETQYF.

This clone was seen a few times. V gene TRBV5-5 combines with J gene TRBJ1-5, with D perhaps matching TRBD1 (5 bases). The length of the CDR3 is 14 residues. With 4 bases removed from V and 1 base from J, the gap between germline ends came to 9 bases. Germline-derived CDR1 and CDR2 are SGHKS and YYEKEE (reference sequence). The DNA of the CDR3 is TGTGCCAGCAGCCAGACAGAAAGCAATCAGCCCCAGCATTTT. Protein: CASSQTESNQPQHF.

The chain carries TRBV28 and TRBJ1-2; D gene uncertain. V lost 3 bases to trimming and J lost 4 bases, with 6 bases between them. CDR1 MDHEN and CDR2 SYDVKM come from the germline V gene. The CDR3 runs 12 residues. CDR3 DNA sequence: TGTGCCAGCAGTTTTGGGTCCTATGGCTACACCTTC. Its protein product is CASSFGSYGYTF.

V is TRBV5-1 and J is TRBJ2-7; D not resolved. Germline V gene data show CDR1 as SGHRS and CDR2 as YFSETQ. V lost 0 bases to trimming and J lost 5 bases, with 12 bases between them. The CDR3 has 14 amino acids. As DNA, the CDR3 is TGCGCCAGCAGCTTGGCGGCATCTGGTGACGAGCAGTACTTC. Its translation is CASSLAASGDEQYF.

A few counts support this clone. This chain connects TRBV19 to TRBJ1-1; the D gene is possibly TRBD1 (6 bases). This CDR3 has 13 amino acids. Trimming removed 9 bases from V and 0 bases from J, with 11 bases in between. CDR1 is LNHDA, CDR2 SQIVND, per germline (reference sequence). The CDR3 protein is CASSGQMNTEAFF. CDR3 in DNA: TGTGCCAGCTCAGGACAGATGAACACTGAAGCTTTCTTT.

V gene TRBV7-8 combines with J gene TRBJ1-1; TRBD1 agrees at 7 bases. Per germline, CDR1 SGHVS and CDR2 FQNEAQ. The CDR3 length is 15 residues. V shed 2 bases, J shed 8 bases, and the junction held 11 bases outside the gene matches. CDR3 loop: CASSLTTGWGGEAFF. DNA for the CDR3: TGTGCCAGCAGCTTAACGACAGGGTGGGGCGGCGAAGCTTTCTTT.

J is TRBJ1-2 and V is TRBV10-3, with 8 bases identical to TRBD1. CDR1 and CDR2 (germline): ENHRY, SYGVKD. The junction had 7 bases not matched to a gene; V was cut back by 7 bases and J by 6 bases. This CDR3 contains 13 residues. CDR3 sequence reads: CAITQDRADGYTF. CDR3 DNA: TGTGCCATCACCCAGGACAGGGCGGATGGCTACACCTTC.

The V gene is TRBV6-5, the J gene TRBJ2-5, with 9 bases identical to TRBD2. TRBJ2-7 explains the end of the DNA better; the J call may be wrong. This CDR3 region has 14 residues. CDR1 is MNHEY and CDR2 is SVGAGI in the germline V gene. This chain's CDR3 is CASSPQRGAYEQYF. DNA for the CDR3: TGTGCCAGCAGTCCTCAGCGGGGGGCCTACGAGCAGTACTTC.

This clone appeared a few times. The rearrangement uses TRBV30 and TRBJ1-1, with D maybe TRBD1 (6 bases). CDR3 length equals 16 residues. CDR1 is GTSNPN, CDR2 SVGIG, per germline (reference sequence). The V gene lost 3 bases and the J gene lost 1 base, with 18 bases spanning the gap. The CDR3: CAWRRFGKGGNTEAFF. CDR3 nucleotide sequence: TGTGCCTGGAGGCGGTTTGGGAAGGGGGGGAACACTGAAGCTTTCTTT.

The CDR3 is CASSKVANTEAFF. The CDR3 nucleotides read TGTGCCAGTAGTAAAGTAGCCAACACTGAAGCTTTCTTT. The rearrangement uses TRBV19 and TRBJ1-1; D is unclear. Germline V gene lookup returns CDR1 LNHDA and CDR2 SQIVND (reference sequence). Trimming pared 4 bases from V and 2 bases from J, leaving 8 bases between. The CDR3 extends over 13 amino acids.

The chain links TRBV27 to TRBJ1-2; TRBD1 might be the D (6 bases). The CDR3 covers 14 residues. CDR1 MNHEY and CDR2 SMNVEV come from the germline V gene (reference sequence). V was clipped by 6 bases and J by 6 bases, with 17 bases between them. The CDR3 bases are TGTGCCAGCAGCCTTGGGGGGCGCTCGAATGGCTACACCTTC. It codes for CASSLGGRSNGYTF.

This clone was seen only a few times. This chain uses TRBV15 with TRBJ2-7; D call uncertain. Trimming stripped 5 bases from V and 4 bases from J, with 12 bases between. The CDR3 has 13 amino acids. Germline CDR1 and CDR2: LNHNV and YYDKDF (reference sequence). The CDR3 reads CATSEELNYEQYF. The CDR3 DNA reads TGTGCCACCAGCGAGGAATTGAATTACGAGCAGTACTTC. The full variable domain, with the rest looked up from reference TRBV15 and TRBJ2-7, is DAMVIQNPRYQVTQFGKPVTLSCSQTLNHNVMYWYQQKSSQAPKLLFHYYDKDFNNEADTPDNFQSRRPNTSFCFLDIRSPGLGDTAMYLCATSEELNYEQYFGPGTRLTVT.

The gene calls are TRBV2 and TRBJ2-7; D may be TRBD1 (5 bases). This CDR3 contains 13 residues. V shed 3 bases and J shed 1 base, with 7 bases lying between them. Germline CDR1 reads SNHLY; CDR2 reads FYNNEI. The CDR3: CASSDRASYEQYF. CDR3 coding DNA: TGTGCCAGCAGTGACAGGGCATCCTACGAGCAGTACTTC.

V usage is TRBV6-6 and J usage is TRBJ1-6, with 10 bases identical to TRBD1. CDR1 is MNHNY, CDR2 SVGAGI, per germline (reference sequence). V shed 6 bases and J 8 bases; nucleotides not matched to a gene: 4. The CDR3 has 14 amino acids. CDR3: CASSRGQGDSPLHF. In DNA form, the CDR3 reads TGTGCCAGCAGCCGTGGACAGGGGGATTCACCCCTCCACTTT.

The genes are TRBV7-2 and TRBJ2-2; 8 bases align to TRBD1. The junction had 6 bases not matched to a gene; V was cut back by 5 bases and J by 4 bases. CDR1 is SGHTA, CDR2 FQGNSA, per germline. The CDR3 has 15 residues. CDR3: CASSPTGATTGELFF. CDR3 nucleotide sequence: TGTGCCAGCAGCCCGACAGGGGCTACCACCGGGGAGCTGTTTTTT.

The chain carries TRBV5-6 and TRBJ2-5, with a tentative D call TRBD1 (5 bases). The DNA end is more similar to TRBJ2-7, so the J call may be wrong. Looked up from germline, CDR1 is SGHDT and CDR2 is YYEEEE. This CDR3 contains 15 residues. CDR3 sequence: CASSFGRGPSYEQYF. The CDR3 DNA reads as TGTGCCAGCAGCTTCGGAAGGGGCCCGTCCTACGAGCAGTACTTC.

The V gene is TRBV7-9, the J gene TRBJ2-4; a possible D gene is TRBD1 (6 bases). CDR1 is SEHNR and CDR2 is FQNEAQ in the germline V gene (reference sequence). The CDR3 contains 19 residues. Trimming pared 1 base from V and 0 bases from J, leaving 19 bases between. CDR3 residues: CASSLVGRGLTRAKNIQYF. CDR3 coding DNA: TGTGCCAGCAGCTTAGTCGGCAGGGGCCTAACCCGAGCCAAAAACATTCAGTACTTC.

This clone has just a few counts. CDR3 in DNA: TGTGCCTGGACCCCCCCAGGGGAAACTAATGAAAAACTGTTTTTT. It specifies CAWTPPGETNEKLFF. The chain uses TRBV30 and TRBJ1-4; TRBD1 is a possible D gene (6 bases). The V end lost 4 bases, the J end lost 1 base, and 13 bases lay between the germline ends. The CDR3 runs to 15 residues. Germline CDR1 GTSNPN, CDR2 SVGIG (reference sequence).

The J gene is TRBJ1-1, the V gene TRBV5-1; D call uncertain. Germline CDR1 SGHRS, CDR2 YFSETQ. Between the trimmed V and J ends, which lost 5 bases and 1 base, there was a span of 6 bases. The CDR3 runs 12 residues. The CDR3: CASSFGNTEAFF. In DNA, the CDR3 is TGCGCCAGCAGTTTTGGGAACACTGAAGCTTTCTTT.

This rearrangement joins TRBV27 to TRBJ2-4, with 9 bases matching TRBD1. The CDR3 consists of 14 residues. Germline trimming cut 0 bases from V and 6 bases from J; bases unmatched to any gene: 0. Germline values: CDR1 MNHEY, CDR2 SMNVEV (reference sequence). The CDR3 DNA follows: TGTGCCAGCAGTTTATCGGGACAGGGAAACATTCAGTACTTC. Encoded protein: CASSLSGQGNIQYF.

The chain recombines TRBV7-2 with TRBJ2-1; D is possibly TRBD1 or TRBD2 (5 bases each). This CDR3 is 15 amino acids long. CDR1 SGHTA and CDR2 FQGNSA come from the germline V gene. With 4 bases removed from V and 0 bases from J, the gap between germline ends came to 10 bases. Here the CDR3 DNA reads TGTGCCAGCAGCTACTTGGGGGTCTCCTACAATGAGCAGTTCTTC. It is translated as CASSYLGVSYNEQFF. Full variable domain (remainder filled in from reference TRBV7-2 and TRBJ2-1): GAGVSQSPSNKVTEKGKDVELRCDPISGHTALYWYRQSLGQGLEFLIYFQGNSAPDKSGLPSDRFSAERTGGSVSTLTIQRTQQEDSAVYLCASSYLGVSYNEQFFGPGTRLTVL.

This chain joins TRBV29-1 and TRBJ2-3; TRBD2 matches at 8 bases. The germline V gene encodes CDR1 SQVTM and CDR2 ANQGSEA. The trim removed 1 base at V and 4 bases at J, leaving 10 bases unmatched. The CDR3 covers 16 residues. CDR3 sequence reads: CSVEGSVAGFADTQYF. The CDR3 DNA reads as TGCAGCGTTGAAGGGTCGGTAGCGGGGTTCGCAGATACGCAGTATTTT.

V gene TRBV7-2 combines with J gene TRBJ2-1; 9 positions agree with TRBD2. Germline values: CDR1 SGHTA, CDR2 FQGNSA. This CDR3 has 16 residues. The V gene end was trimmed by 4 bases and the J gene end by 6 bases; junction bases not matched to a gene: 10. The CDR3 DNA is TGTGCCAGCAGCTCGGGACTAGCCCGCGGCCTCAATGAGCAGTTCTTC. Its translation is CASSSGLARGLNEQFF.

The chain is built from TRBV4-1 and TRBJ2-1, with a possible D match to TRBD2 (6 bases). This CDR3 has 16 amino acids. V lost 0 bases and J lost 3, with 12 bases in between. Germline CDR1 reads MGHRA; CDR2 reads YSYEKL. Here the CDR3 reads CASSQDLHGGYNEQFF. The CDR3 DNA reads as TGCGCCAGCAGCCAAGACCTGCACGGGGGCTACAATGAGCAGTTCTTC.

The V gene is TRBV13, the J gene TRBJ2-2; D is perhaps TRBD1 (6 bases). Germline CDR1 is PRHDT and CDR2 is FYEKMQ (reference sequence). CDR3 length: 15 residues. Between the trimmed V and J ends, which lost 1 base and 4 bases, there was a span of 10 bases. The CDR3 nucleotides read TGTGCCAGCAGCTTAGTGGGACAACCCACCGGGGAGCTGTTTTTT. Residues: CASSLVGQPTGELFF.

The sample holds a few counts of this clone. The chain has TRBV30 and TRBJ1-5; 7 positions match TRBD1. V was pared by 2 bases and J by 0 bases, with 7 bases of the junction left unmatched. Germline CDR1 GTSNPN, CDR2 SVGIG (reference sequence). This CDR3 comprises 16 residues. CDR3 sequence reads: CAWSPRGQYSNQPQHF. In DNA form, the CDR3 reads TGTGCCTGGAGTCCAAGGGGACAGTATAGCAATCAGCCCCAGCATTTT.

A few counts support this clone. This chain connects TRBV4-2 to TRBJ1-1; D unresolved. This CDR3 has 13 residues. Trimming left V 0 bases short and J 1 base short, with 3 bases between. CDR1 and CDR2 (germline): LGHNA, YNFKEQ. CDR3: CASSQEPNTEAFF. DNA of the CDR3: TGTGCCAGCAGCCAAGAACCGAACACTGAAGCTTTCTTT.